This entry concerns a single T cell receptor beta chain. The target antigen is unknown. The data belong to a study of T-cell memory formation after mild COVID-19. Study observations and caveats: Cross-reactive memory seemingly joined, as some responding clones were found in pre-infection memory. Clones from the second wave (peaking day 37) had unconfirmed SARS-CoV-2 specificity.

Germline lookup yields CDR1 SGHTA and CDR2 FQGTGA. V lost 0 bases to trimming and J lost 10 bases, with 11 bases between them. The CDR3 has 13 amino acids. Using its own MiXCR run on the 5' RACE reads, TCRdb lists one record per CDR3 protein. Among 350,000 to 550,000 distinct CDR3 sequences listed, roughly 18% were seen once. This clonotype was sampled from a man aged 18-30 years who had mild COVID-19 (a few samples of this study predate the infection). Cell type and time point are not known. Sequences were obtained from PBMCs or a T cell subset sorted from them (not recorded which). The genes are TRBV7-3 and TRBJ2-3, with no clear D. This CDR3 reads CASSLTGPEAQYF. For the CDR3, the DNA is TGTGCCAGCAGCTTAACGGGTCCAGAGGCGCAGTATTTT.